The 30 T cell receptor beta chains below were found in one sample sequenced in a study of cytomegalovirus exposure and HLA in healthy donors. Primers: 60 Vbeta forward and 13 Jbeta reverse. Clones were sequenced by immunoSEQ multiplex PCR, and TCRdb holds only the in-frame ones, with some missing. The sample lists 85,000 to 130,000 clones, just over 70% seen once, with roughly 0.79% in the top ten. Sequencing was carried out using PBMCs. Source of these receptors: a boy younger than 18 in good health and CMV-seronegative.

The chain links TRBV18 to TRBJ2-5, with D possibly TRBD2 on 5 matching bases. Germline V gene lookup returns CDR1 KGHSH and CDR2 LQKENI. The CDR3 is 14 residues long. Trimming shortened V by 3 bases and J by 1 base, and 9 bases separated the two germline ends. For the CDR3, the DNA is TGTGCCAGCTCACCTCGGACTCCCCAAGAGACCCAGTACTTC. Translation gives CASSPRTPQETQYF.

There are a few counts of this clone. The chain joins TRBV28 to TRBJ2-7, with D maybe TRBD2 (6 bases). The CDR3 is made up of 16 amino acids. V gave up 4 bases and J gave up 3 bases, with 19 bases separating them. Germline CDR1 MDHEN, CDR2 SYDVKM. CDR3 bases: TGTGCCAGCAGTTCCCCTCGGGGGAGTGCGGGCTACGAGCAGTACTTC. This gives the protein CASSSPRGSAGYEQYF. The variable domain in full, completed from reference TRBV28 and TRBJ2-7, reads DVKVTQSSRYLVKRTGEKVFLECVQDMDHENMFWYRQDPGLGLRLIYFSYDVKMKEKGDIPEGYSVSREKKERFSLILESASTNQTSMYLCASSSPRGSAGYEQYFGPGTRLTVT.

The rearrangement joins TRBV29-1 to TRBJ2-3; 8 nucleotides agree with TRBD2. V dropped 3 bases and J dropped 2; count of bases not matched to a gene: 7. CDR3 size: 15 residues. Germline CDR1 reads SQVTM; CDR2 reads ANQGSEA. In DNA, the CDR3 is TGCAGCGTTGATCTAGAGCGGGAGATCACAGATACGCAGTATTTT. It translates to CSVDLEREITDTQYF.

The chain has TRBV5-6 and TRBJ1-6, with TRBD1 as a possible D gene (5 bases). This CDR3 is built from 15 residues. Germline assignment: CDR1 SGHDT and CDR2 YYEEEE. Trimming took off 1 base at V and 5 bases at J, with 10 bases between the two ends. CDR3 bases: TGTGCCAGCAGCTTGTCGGGAGGGGATAATTCACCCCTCCACTTT. It yields the protein CASSLSGGDNSPLHF.

The chain carries TRBV11-2 and TRBJ2-2; 8 nucleotides align to TRBD1. V lost 5 bases and J lost 7; bases outside the gene matches: 9. The germline V gene has CDR1 SGHAT and CDR2 FQNNGV. The CDR3 runs 15 residues. CDR3 coding DNA: TGTGCCAGCAGCCACCGACAGGGGTTCGGCGGGGAGCTGTTTTTT. It encodes CASSHRQGFGGELFF. Full variable domain (missing parts from reference TRBV11-2 and TRBJ2-2): EAGVAQSPRYKIIEKRQSVAFWCNPISGHATLYWYQQILGQGPKLLIQFQNNGVVDDSQLPKDRFSAERLKGVDSTLKIQPAKLEDSAVYLCASSHRQGFGGELFFGEGSRLTVL.

V usage is TRBV9 and J usage is TRBJ1-2; D might be TRBD1 (6 bases). The CDR3 runs 14 residues. Trimming removed 0 bases from V and 6 bases from J, with 12 bases in between. Germline CDR1 is SGDLS and CDR2 is YYNGEE. The CDR3 loop reads CASSVERAGDGYTF. In DNA form, the CDR3 reads TGTGCCAGCAGCGTAGAGAGGGCAGGGGATGGCTACACCTTC. Based on the CDR3 plus reference TRBV9 and TRBJ1-2, the full variable domain is DSGVTQTPKHLITATGQRVTLRCSPRSGDLSVYWYQQSLDQGLQFLIQYYNGEERAKGNILERFSAQQFPDLHSELNLSSLELGDSALYFCASSVERAGDGYTFGSGTRLTVV.

CDR3 in amino acids: CASSTMTGGHQPQHF. The CDR3 DNA reads TGTGCCAGCAGCACGATGACAGGGGGCCATCAGCCCCAGCATTTT. The genes are TRBV6-1 and TRBJ1-5, with 10 bases lining up with TRBD1. CDR3 length: 15 amino acids. Trimming cost V 6 bases and J 5 bases; bases outside gene matches: 7. CDR1 MNHNS and CDR2 SASEGT come from the germline V gene.

This clone was counted a few times. The CDR3 DNA reads as TGTGCCACCAGCGCCGAACAGGGGCGATTTCCCTACGAGCAGTACTTC. Translated, it gives CATSAEQGRFPYEQYF. The rearrangement joins TRBV15 to TRBJ2-7; 7 nucleotides match TRBD1. This CDR3 spans 16 amino acids. Germline V gives CDR1 LNHNV, CDR2 YYDKDF (reference sequence). The J segment lost 2 bases and the V segment lost 5 bases, leaving 12 bases of the junction unmatched.

The rearrangement joins TRBV2 to TRBJ2-5; 13 nucleotides align to TRBD2. This CDR3 is 15 amino acids long. CDR1 is SNHLY, CDR2 FYNNEI, per germline. Trimming removed 6 bases from V and 0 bases from J; junction bases left unmatched: 1. The CDR3 loop is CASSGLAGDQETQYF. Written as DNA, the CDR3 is TGTGCCAGCAGCGGACTAGCGGGGGACCAAGAGACCCAGTACTTC.

The chain recombines TRBV9 with TRBJ2-5; 8 bases agree with TRBD2. Germline assignment: CDR1 SGDLS and CDR2 YYNGEE. The CDR3 has 16 residues. With V trimmed by 3 bases and J by 4 bases, 11 bases remained unmatched. In nucleotides, the CDR3 is TGTGCCAGCAGCGCCCTCGCGGGGGGAGGGGTAGAGACCCAGTACTTC. As protein: CASSALAGGGVETQYF.

A note on this clone: The sample contains more than one DNA sequence encoding this CDR3. The rearrangement links TRBV7-2 to TRBJ2-6; D not certain. The germline CDR1 and CDR2 sequences are SGHTA and FQGNSA. There are 15 residues in the CDR3. The germline V and J ends were trimmed by 3 bases and 0 bases, with 6 bases remaining between them. In DNA form, the CDR3 reads TGTGCCAGCAGCTTGAGAAGCTCTGGGGCCAACGTCCTGACTTTC. Amino acid sequence: CASSLRSSGANVLTF.

V is TRBV9 and J is TRBJ2-7; the D gene is possibly TRBD1 (6 bases). The V and J ends lost 2 bases and 7 bases respectively, with 13 bases between them. CDR1 is SGDLS and CDR2 is YYNGEE in the germline V gene. CDR3 length: 13 residues. In DNA, the CDR3 is TGTGCCAGCAGCGTGGGACACACAGCGGAGCAGTACTTC. This translates into CASSVGHTAEQYF.

J is TRBJ2-1 and V is TRBV5-6, with 11 bases lining up with TRBD2. In germline, CDR1 is SGHDT, CDR2 YYEEEE. V lost 0 bases, J lost 7 bases, and 6 bases stayed unmatched. This CDR3 has 16 amino acids. The CDR3 bases are TGTGCCAGCAGCTTGGTGGCTAGCGGGAGGTATAATGAGCAGTTCTTC. It specifies CASSLVASGRYNEQFF.

The J gene is TRBJ2-3, the V gene TRBV29-1, with 11 nucleotides matching TRBD1. This CDR3 spans 15 amino acids. Germline values: CDR1 SQVTM, CDR2 ANQGSEA. CDR3 in amino acids: CGGTGTGGITDTQYF. CDR3 coding DNA: TGCGGCGGCACCGGGACAGGGGGTATCACAGATACGCAGTATTTT.

A single count supports this clone. The chain couples TRBV28 to TRBJ2-1; the match to TRBD2 covers 7 bases. From germline, CDR1 is MDHEN and CDR2 SYDVKM. Trimming cost V 3 bases and J 0 bases; bases outside gene matches: 5. CDR3 length: 16 residues. CDR3 sequence: CASSLAGGSSYNEQFF. The CDR3 DNA is TGTGCCAGCAGTTTGGCCGGGGGGAGCTCCTACAATGAGCAGTTCTTC.

This clone was counted once. V is TRBV28 and J is TRBJ1-5; possible D gene TRBD1, 5 bases. Trimming stripped 6 bases from V and 6 bases from J, with 9 bases between. The CDR3 is made up of 12 amino acids. In germline, CDR1 is MDHEN, CDR2 SYDVKM. CDR3 nucleotide sequence: TGTGCCAGCAGCTCTAGGGGTCAGCCCCAGCATTTT. This codes for CASSSRGQPQHF.

About this clone itself: It is likely a read error, because the conserved phenylalanine at the end of the CDR3 is missing. This chain uses TRBV13 with TRBJ2-3; 11 bases are shared with TRBD2. The CDR3 is 17 residues long. Trimming cost V 5 bases and J 1 base; bases outside gene matches: 8. Germline lookup yields CDR1 PRHDT and CDR2 FYEKMQ (reference sequence). The CDR3 sequence is CASSPRGSGRGTDTQYV. The CDR3 DNA reads TGTGCCAGCAGCCCCAGGGGTAGCGGGAGGGGCACAGATACGCAGTATGTT.

The rearrangement joins TRBV10-3 to TRBJ1-1, with 9 nucleotides matching TRBD1. This CDR3 comprises 15 residues. The V gene end was trimmed by 6 bases and the J gene end by 5 bases; junction bases not matched to a gene: 10. The V gene's germline CDR1 is ENHRY and CDR2 SYGVKD. Here the CDR3 reads CAIRGDRVGETEAFF. CDR3 in DNA: TGTGCCATCAGGGGGGACAGGGTGGGAGAAACTGAAGCTTTCTTT.

The chain uses TRBV7-3 and TRBJ2-5; maybe TRBD1 (6 bases). The germline CDR1 and CDR2 sequences are SGHTA and FQGTGA. The CDR3 has 15 residues. V was cut by 5 bases and J by 0 bases, with 13 bases left in between. This CDR3 is CASSQGQPYQETQYF. CDR3 bases: TGTGCCAGCAGCCAAGGACAGCCGTACCAAGAGACCCAGTACTTC.

V and J are TRBV6-6 and TRBJ2-1; D is possibly TRBD2 (6 bases). Trimming pared 3 bases from V and 8 bases from J, leaving 11 bases between. The germline CDR1 and CDR2 sequences are MNHNY and SVGAGI (reference sequence). The CDR3 has 13 residues. The CDR3 DNA follows: TGTGCCAGCAGTTATGAACTAGCCGATGAGCAGTTCTTC. Translated, it gives CASSYELADEQFF.

This clone was detected only a few times. This rearrangement joins TRBV5-1 to TRBJ2-7; TRBD2 might be the D (6 bases). V was trimmed by 4 bases and J by 2 bases, leaving 16 bases between them. From germline, CDR1 is SGHRS and CDR2 YFSETQ. The CDR3 length is 15 residues. CDR3 in DNA: TGCGCCAGCAGCGAGGAGGGCCTCGTCGCCTACGAGCAGTACTTC. Protein product: CASSEEGLVAYEQYF.

The rearrangement joins TRBV5-4 to TRBJ1-4; 8 bases agree with TRBD1. The CDR3 is 17 residues long. The germline gives CDR1 SGHNT, CDR2 YYREEE (reference sequence). Trimming at V came to 0 bases and at J to 4 bases, leaving 8 bases not matched to a gene. Written as DNA, the CDR3 is TGTGCCAGCAGCTTGGGGCAGGGGGCGCAGGGTAATGAAAAACTGTTTTTT. It yields the protein CASSLGQGAQGNEKLFF.

The J gene is TRBJ2-1, the V gene TRBV6-5; D is perhaps TRBD2 (5 bases). This CDR3 is built from 14 residues. The V and J ends lost 3 bases and 5 bases respectively, with 11 bases between them. Germline V CDR1 and CDR2: MNHEY, SVGAGI. DNA of the CDR3: TGTGCCAGCAGTTATTCGGGGAAAGACAATGAGCAGTTCTTC. Translated, it gives CASSYSGKDNEQFF.

The chain joins TRBV7-9 to TRBJ1-6; TRBD1 matches at 7 bases. The CDR3 is 14 amino acids. CDR1 and CDR2 (germline): SEHNR, FQNEAQ (reference sequence). Losses at the gene ends were 5 bases for V and 10 bases for J; bases not matched to a gene: 8. CDR3: CASSRDSYYSPLHF. CDR3 in DNA: TGTGCCAGCAGCCGGGACAGCTATTACTCACCCCTCCACTTT.

The V and J genes are TRBV15 and TRBJ1-5; D not resolved. The germline gives CDR1 LNHNV, CDR2 YYDKDF (reference sequence). The CDR3 covers 13 residues. The V end lost 3 bases, the J end lost 7 bases, and 10 bases lay between the germline ends. The CDR3 spells CATSRNGRQPQHF. The DNA of the CDR3 is TGTGCCACCAGCAGGAACGGGAGGCAGCCCCAGCATTTT.

The rearrangement uses TRBV28 and TRBJ1-2; tentatively, D is TRBD1 (6 bases). Germline CDR1 and CDR2: MDHEN and SYDVKM. Deletions cut 6 bases from V and 5 bases from J, with 22 bases between. The CDR3 contains 16 residues. CDR3 in amino acids: CASSPVGLVRGYGYTF. Here the CDR3 DNA reads TGTGCCAGCAGCCCCGTAGGTCTGGTTAGGGGGTATGGCTACACCTTC.

The chain links TRBV28 to TRBJ2-3; D perhaps matches TRBD1 (5 bases). V lost 5 bases, J lost 0 bases, and 12 bases lay in between. From germline, CDR1 is MDHEN and CDR2 SYDVKM. This CDR3 comprises 15 residues. The CDR3 protein is CASSAWGRSTDTQYF. The CDR3 bases are TGTGCCAGCAGTGCGTGGGGCCGTAGCACAGATACGCAGTATTTT.

J is TRBJ2-1 and V is TRBV28, with TRBD1 matching over 7 bases. CDR3 length: 15 amino acids. Unmatched junction bases numbered 8, after V lost 1 base and J lost 8 bases. Germline assignment: CDR1 MDHEN and CDR2 SYDVKM. CDR3 region: CASSLSGRGRDEQFF. CDR3 DNA sequence: TGTGCCAGCAGTTTATCAGGCAGGGGGAGAGATGAGCAGTTCTTC.

The V call is TRBV28, the J call TRBJ1-4; TRBD1 might be the D (6 bases). Trimming removed 5 bases at V and 0 bases at J, with 19 bases between. Germline-derived CDR1 and CDR2 are MDHEN and SYDVKM. CDR3 length: 18 amino acids. CDR3 coding DNA: TGTGCCAGCAGTGGACAGAGGACGGCGTTTGCAACTAATGAAAAACTGTTTTTT. Protein sequence: CASSGQRTAFATNEKLFF.

This chain joins TRBV4-2 and TRBJ2-3; D remains ambiguous. CDR3 length equals 15 residues. The germline gives CDR1 LGHNA, CDR2 YNFKEQ. V was cut by 0 bases and J by 2 bases, with 9 bases left in between. CDR3 nucleotide sequence: TGTGCCAGCAGCCAAGAAGCGCGGTTCACAGATACGCAGTATTTT. It is translated as CASSQEARFTDTQYF.